The sequence of this TCR beta chain was determined in a study of blood T cell repertoires in COVID-19. Ages ranged from about 18 to 89 years, with residence in approximately 25 US areas. Participant-reported clinical history was the basis for cohort assignment. TCRdb keeps only in-frame clones here, not all; method: immunoSEQ multiplex PCR. The table shows about 240,000 clones, with around 88% occurring only once. CDR1 is SGHRS, CDR2 YFSETQ, per germline. V lost 3 bases to trimming and J lost 2 bases; unmatched junction nucleotides: 4. The CDR3 has 16 amino acids. The sample consisted of PBMCs or T cells enriched from blood (not recorded which). The chain has TRBV5-1 and TRBJ2-2; 10 nucleotides align to TRBD1. The clonotype was recovered from a woman between 40 and 55 years old with acute COVID-19. The CDR3 spells CASSWGDRGNTGELFF. DNA for the CDR3: TGCGCCAGCAGCTGGGGGGACAGGGGCAACACCGGGGAGCTGTTTTTT.